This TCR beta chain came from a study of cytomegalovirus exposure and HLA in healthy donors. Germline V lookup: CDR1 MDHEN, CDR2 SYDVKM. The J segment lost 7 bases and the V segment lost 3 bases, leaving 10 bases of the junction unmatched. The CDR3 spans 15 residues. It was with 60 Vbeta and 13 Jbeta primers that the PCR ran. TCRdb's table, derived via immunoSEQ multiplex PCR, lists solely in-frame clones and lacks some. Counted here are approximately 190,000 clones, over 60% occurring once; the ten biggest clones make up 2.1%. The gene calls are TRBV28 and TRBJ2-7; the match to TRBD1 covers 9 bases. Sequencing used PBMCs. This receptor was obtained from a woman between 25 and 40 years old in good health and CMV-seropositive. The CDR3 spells CASSLGGTGSSEQYF. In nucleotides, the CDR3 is TGTGCCAGCAGTTTGGGTGGGACAGGGTCCTCAGAGCAGTACTTC. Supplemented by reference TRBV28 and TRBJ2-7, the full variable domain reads DVKVTQSSRYLVKRTGEKVFLECVQDMDHENMFWYRQDPGLGLRLIYFSYDVKMKEKGDIPEGYSVSREKKERFSLILESASTNQTSMYLCASSLGGTGSSEQYFGPGTRLTVT.